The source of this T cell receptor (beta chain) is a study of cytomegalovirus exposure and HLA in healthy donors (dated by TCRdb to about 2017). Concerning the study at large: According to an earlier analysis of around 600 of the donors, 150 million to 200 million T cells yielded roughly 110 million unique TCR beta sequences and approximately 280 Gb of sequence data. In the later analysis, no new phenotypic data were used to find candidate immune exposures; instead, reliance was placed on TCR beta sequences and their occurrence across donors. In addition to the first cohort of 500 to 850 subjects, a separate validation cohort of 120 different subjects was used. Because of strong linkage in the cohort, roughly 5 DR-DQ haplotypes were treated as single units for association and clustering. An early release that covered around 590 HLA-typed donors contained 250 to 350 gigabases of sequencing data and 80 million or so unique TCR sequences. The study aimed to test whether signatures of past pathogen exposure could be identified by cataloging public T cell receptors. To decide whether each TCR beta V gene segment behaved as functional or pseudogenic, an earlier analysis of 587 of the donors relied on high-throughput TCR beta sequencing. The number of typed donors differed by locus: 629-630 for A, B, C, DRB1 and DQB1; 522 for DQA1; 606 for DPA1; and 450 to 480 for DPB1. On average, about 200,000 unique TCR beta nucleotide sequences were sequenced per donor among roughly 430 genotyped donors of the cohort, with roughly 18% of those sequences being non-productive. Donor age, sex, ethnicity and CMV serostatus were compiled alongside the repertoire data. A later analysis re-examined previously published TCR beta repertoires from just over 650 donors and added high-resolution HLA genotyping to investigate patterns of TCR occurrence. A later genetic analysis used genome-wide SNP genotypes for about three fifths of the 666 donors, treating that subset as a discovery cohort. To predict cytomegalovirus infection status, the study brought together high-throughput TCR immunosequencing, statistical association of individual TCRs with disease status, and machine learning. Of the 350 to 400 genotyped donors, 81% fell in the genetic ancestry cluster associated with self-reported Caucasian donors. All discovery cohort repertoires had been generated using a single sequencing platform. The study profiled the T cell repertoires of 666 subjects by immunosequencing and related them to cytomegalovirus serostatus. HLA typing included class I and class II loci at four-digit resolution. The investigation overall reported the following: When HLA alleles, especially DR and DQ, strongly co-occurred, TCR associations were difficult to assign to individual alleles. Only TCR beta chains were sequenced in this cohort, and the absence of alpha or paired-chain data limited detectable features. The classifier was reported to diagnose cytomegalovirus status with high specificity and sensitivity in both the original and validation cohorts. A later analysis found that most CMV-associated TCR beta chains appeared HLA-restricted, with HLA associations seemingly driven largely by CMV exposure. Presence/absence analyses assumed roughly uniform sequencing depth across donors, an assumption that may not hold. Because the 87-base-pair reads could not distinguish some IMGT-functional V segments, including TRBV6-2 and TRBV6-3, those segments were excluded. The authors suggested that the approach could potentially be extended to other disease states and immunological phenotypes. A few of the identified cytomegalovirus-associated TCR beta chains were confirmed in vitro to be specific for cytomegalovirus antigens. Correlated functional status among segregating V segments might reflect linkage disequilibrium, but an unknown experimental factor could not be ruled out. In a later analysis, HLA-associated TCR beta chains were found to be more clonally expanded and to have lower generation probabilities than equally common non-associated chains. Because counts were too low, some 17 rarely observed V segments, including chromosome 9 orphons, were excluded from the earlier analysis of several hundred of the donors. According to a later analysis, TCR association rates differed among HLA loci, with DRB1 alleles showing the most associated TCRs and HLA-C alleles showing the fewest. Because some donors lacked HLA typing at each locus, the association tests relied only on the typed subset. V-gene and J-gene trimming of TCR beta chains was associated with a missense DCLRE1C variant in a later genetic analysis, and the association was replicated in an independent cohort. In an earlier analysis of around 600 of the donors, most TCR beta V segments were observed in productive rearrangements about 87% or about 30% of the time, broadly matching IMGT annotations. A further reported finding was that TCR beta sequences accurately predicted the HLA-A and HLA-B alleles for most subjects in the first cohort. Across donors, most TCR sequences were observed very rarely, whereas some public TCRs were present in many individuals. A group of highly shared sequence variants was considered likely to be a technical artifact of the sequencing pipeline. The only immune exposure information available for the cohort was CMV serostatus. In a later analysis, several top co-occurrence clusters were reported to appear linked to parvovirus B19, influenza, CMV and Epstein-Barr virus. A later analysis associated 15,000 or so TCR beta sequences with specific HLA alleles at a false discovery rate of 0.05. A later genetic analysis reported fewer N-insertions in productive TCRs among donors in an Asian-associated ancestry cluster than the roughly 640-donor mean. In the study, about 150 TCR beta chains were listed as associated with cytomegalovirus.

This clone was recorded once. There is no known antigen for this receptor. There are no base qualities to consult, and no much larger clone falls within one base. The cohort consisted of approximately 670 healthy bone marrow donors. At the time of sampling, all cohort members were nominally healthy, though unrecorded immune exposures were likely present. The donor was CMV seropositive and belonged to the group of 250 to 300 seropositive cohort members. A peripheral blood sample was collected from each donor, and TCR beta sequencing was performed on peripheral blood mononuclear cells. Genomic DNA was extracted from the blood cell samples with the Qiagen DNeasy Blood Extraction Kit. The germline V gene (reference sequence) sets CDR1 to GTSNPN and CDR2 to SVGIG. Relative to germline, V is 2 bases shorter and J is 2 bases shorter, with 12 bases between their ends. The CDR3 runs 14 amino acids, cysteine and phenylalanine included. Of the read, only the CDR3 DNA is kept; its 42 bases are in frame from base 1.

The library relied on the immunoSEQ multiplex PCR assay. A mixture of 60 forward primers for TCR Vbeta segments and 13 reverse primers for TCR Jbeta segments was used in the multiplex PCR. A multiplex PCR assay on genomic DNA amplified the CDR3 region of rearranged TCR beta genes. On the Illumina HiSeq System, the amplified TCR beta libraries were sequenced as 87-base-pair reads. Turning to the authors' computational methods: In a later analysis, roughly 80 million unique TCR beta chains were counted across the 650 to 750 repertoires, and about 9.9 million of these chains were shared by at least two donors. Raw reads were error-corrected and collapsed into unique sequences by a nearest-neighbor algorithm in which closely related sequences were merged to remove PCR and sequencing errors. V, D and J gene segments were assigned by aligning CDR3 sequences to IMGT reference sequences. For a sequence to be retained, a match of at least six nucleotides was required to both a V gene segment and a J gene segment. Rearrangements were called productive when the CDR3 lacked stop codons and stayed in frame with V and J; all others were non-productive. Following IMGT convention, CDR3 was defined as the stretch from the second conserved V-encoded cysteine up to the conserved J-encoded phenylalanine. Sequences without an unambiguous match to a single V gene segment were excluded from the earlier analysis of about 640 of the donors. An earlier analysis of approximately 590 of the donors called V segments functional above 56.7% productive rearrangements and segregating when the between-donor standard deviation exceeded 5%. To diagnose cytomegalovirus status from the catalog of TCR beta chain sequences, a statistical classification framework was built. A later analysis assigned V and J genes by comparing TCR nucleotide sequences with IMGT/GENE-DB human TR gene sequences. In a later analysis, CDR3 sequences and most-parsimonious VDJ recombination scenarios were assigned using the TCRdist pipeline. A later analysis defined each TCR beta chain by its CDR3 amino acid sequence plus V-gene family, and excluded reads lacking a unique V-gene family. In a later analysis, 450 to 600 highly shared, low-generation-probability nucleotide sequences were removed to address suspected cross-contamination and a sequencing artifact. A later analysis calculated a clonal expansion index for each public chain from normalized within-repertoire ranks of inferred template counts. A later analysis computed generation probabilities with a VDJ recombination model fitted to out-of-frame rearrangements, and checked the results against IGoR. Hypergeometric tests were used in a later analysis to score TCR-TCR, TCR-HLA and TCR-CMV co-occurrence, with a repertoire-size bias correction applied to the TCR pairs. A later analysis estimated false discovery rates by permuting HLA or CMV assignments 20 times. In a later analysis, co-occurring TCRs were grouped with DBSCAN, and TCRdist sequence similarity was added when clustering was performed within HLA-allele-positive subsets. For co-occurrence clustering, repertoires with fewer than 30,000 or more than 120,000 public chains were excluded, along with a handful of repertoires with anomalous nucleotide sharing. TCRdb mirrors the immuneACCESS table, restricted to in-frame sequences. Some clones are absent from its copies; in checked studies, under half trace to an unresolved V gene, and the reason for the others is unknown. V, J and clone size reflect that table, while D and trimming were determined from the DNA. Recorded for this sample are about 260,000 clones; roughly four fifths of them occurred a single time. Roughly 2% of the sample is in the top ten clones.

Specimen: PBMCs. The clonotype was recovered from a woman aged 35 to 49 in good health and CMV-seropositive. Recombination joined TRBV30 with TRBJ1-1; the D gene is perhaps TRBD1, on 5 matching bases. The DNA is TGTGCCTGGAGTATAGTAGGGGCTAACACTGAAGCTTTCTTT. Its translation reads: CAWSIVGANTEAFF. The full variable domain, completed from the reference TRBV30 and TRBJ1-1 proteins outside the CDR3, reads SQTIHQWPATLVQPVGSPLSLECTVEGTSNPNLYWYRQAAGRGLQLLFYSVGIGQISSEVPQNLSASRPQDRQFILSSKKLLLSDSGFYLCAWSIVGANTEAFFGQGTRLTVV.